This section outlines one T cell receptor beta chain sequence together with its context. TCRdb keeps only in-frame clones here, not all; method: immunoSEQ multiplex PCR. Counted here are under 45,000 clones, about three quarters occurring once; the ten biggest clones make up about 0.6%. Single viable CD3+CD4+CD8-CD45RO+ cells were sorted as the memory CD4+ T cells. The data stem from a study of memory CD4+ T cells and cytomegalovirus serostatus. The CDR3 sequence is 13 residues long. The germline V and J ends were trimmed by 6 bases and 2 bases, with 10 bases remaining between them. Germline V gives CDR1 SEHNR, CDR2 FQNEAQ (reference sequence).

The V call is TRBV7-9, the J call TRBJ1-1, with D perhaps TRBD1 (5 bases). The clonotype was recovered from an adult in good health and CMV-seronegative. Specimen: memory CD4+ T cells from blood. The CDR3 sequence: CASSLGANTEAFF. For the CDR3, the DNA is TGTGCCAGCAGTCTCGGGGCCAACACTGAAGCTTTCTTT.